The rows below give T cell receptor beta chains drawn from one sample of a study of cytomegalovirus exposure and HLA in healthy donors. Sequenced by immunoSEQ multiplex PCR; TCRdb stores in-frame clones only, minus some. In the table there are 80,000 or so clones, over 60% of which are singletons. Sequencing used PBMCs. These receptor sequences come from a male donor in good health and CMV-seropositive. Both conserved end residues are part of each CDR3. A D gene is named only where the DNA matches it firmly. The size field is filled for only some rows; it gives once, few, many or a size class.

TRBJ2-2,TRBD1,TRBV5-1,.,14,CASMAGGNTGELFF,TGCGCCAGCATGGCAGGGGGGAACACCGGGGAGCTGTTTTTT
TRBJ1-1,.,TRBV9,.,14,CASSATASNTEAFF,TGTGCCAGCAGCGCCACTGCATCTAACACTGAAGCTTTCTTT
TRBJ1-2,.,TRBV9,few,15,CASSASGGANYGYTF,TGTGCCAGCAGCGCTTCAGGCGGGGCTAACTATGGCTACACCTTC
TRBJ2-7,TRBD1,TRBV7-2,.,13,CASTGTGTYEQYF,TGTGCCAGCACCGGGACAGGGACCTACGAGCAGTACTTC
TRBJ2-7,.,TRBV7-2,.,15,CASSQVASPSYEQYF,TGTGCCAGCAGCCAGGTGGCTAGCCCCTCCTACGAGCAGTACTTC
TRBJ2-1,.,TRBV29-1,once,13,CSVRRGGYNEQFF,TGCAGCGTTCGGAGGGGGGGCTACAATGAGCAGTTCTTC
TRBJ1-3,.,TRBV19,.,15,CASTTQTRGGNTIYF,TGTGCCAGTACGACCCAGACTCGGGGAGGAAACACCATATATTTT
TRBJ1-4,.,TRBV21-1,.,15,CASSKGRLKNEKLFF,TGTGCCAGCAGCAAAGGCCGACTGAAGAATGAAAAACTGTTTTTT
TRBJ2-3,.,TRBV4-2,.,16,CASSQDSSGSTDTQYF,TGTGCCAGCAGCCAAGATTCCAGCGGAAGCACAGATACGCAGTATTTT
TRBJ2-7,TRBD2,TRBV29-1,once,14,CSVGTSGSSYEQYF,TGCAGCGTTGGGACTAGCGGGAGCTCCTACGAGCAGTACTTC
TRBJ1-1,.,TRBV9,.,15,CASSTGGGANTEAFF,TGTGCCAGCAGCACGGGGGGGGGCGCGAACACTGAAGCTTTCTTT
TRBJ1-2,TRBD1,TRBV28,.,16,CASSLGTGTGRRGYTF,TGTGCCAGCAGTTTAGGAACTGGGACAGGGAGGCGAGGCTACACCTTC
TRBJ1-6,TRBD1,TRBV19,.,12,CATRTGNSPLHF,TGTGCCACTCGGACAGGCAATTCACCCCTCCACTTT
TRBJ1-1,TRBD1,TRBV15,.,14,CATKEGQVNTEAFF,TGTGCCACCAAGGAGGGACAGGTGAACACTGAAGCTTTCTTT
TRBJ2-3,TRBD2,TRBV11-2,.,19,CASSSISSGGEPSTDTQYF,TGTGCCAGCAGCTCCATATCCAGCGGGGGAGAACCTAGCACAGATACGCAGTATTTT
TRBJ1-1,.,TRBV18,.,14,CASSPQGMNTEAFF,TGTGCCAGCTCACCGCAGGGGATGAACACTGAAGCTTTCTTT
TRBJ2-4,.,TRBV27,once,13,CASSQGLLNIQYF,TGTGCCAGCAGTCAGGGGTTGTTGAACATTCAGTACTTC
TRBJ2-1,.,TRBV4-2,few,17,CASSQDRGARSGNEQFF,TGTGCCAGCAGCCAAGATCGGGGGGCGAGGTCGGGCAATGAGCAGTTCTTC
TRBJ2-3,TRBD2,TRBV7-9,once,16,CASSPIQRDRTDTQYF,TGTGCCAGCAGCCCAATCCAGCGGGACCGCACAGATACGCAGTATTTT
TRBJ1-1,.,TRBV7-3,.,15,CASSFGDRSKTEAFF,TGTGCCAGCAGCTTCGGTGACAGGTCGAAGACTGAAGCTTTCTTT
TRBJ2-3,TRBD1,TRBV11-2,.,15,CASSFQGAITDTQYF,TGTGCCAGCAGCTTCCAGGGGGCCATCACAGATACGCAGTATTTT
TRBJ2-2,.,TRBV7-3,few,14,CASSLGGVTGELFF,TGTGCCAGCAGCTTAGGAGGGGTGACCGGGGAGCTGTTTTTT
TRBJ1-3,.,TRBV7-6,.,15,CASSSPGNSGNTIYF,TGTGCCAGCAGCTCGCCAGGAAACTCTGGAAACACCATATATTTT
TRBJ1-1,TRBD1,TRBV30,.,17,CAWSVHRQGRSNTEAFF,TGTGCCTGGAGTGTACACCGACAGGGGAGATCGAACACTGAAGCTTTCTTT
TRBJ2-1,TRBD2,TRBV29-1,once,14,CSSLTSASYNEQFF,TGCAGCTCCCTGACTAGCGCTTCCTACAATGAGCAGTTCTTC
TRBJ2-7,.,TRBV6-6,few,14,CASSYAESGSPQYF,TGTGCCAGCAGTTACGCGGAGTCGGGGAGCCCCCAGTACTTC
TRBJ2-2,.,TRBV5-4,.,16,CASSSAFDKNTGELFF,TGTGCCAGCAGCTCTGCCTTCGACAAGAACACCGGGGAGCTGTTTTTT
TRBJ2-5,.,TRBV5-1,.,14,CASSLQGGGETQYF,TGCGCCAGCAGCTTACAAGGGGGTGGAGAGACCCAGTACTTC
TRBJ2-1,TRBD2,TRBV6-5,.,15,CASSTLAGGRNEQFF,TGTGCCAGCAGCACGCTAGCGGGAGGGCGGAATGAGCAGTTCTTC
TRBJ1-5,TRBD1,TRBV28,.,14,CASSSDREDQPQHF,TGTGCCAGCAGTTCGGACAGGGAGGATCAGCCCCAGCATTTT
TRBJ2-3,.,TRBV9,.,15,CASSVEGASTDTQYF,TGTGCCAGCAGCGTAGAAGGGGCTAGCACAGATACGCAGTATTTT
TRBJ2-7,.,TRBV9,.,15,CASSVGDSYSYEQYF,TGTGCCAGCAGCGTAGGAGACAGTTATTCCTACGAGCAGTACTTC
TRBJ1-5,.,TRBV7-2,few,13,CASSLVGREPQHF,TGTGCCAGCAGCTTAGTAGGCCGGGAGCCCCAGCATTTT
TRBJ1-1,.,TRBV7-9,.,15,CASSLATGLNTEAFF,TGTGCCAGCAGCTTAGCGACAGGCTTGAACACTGAAGCTTTCTTT
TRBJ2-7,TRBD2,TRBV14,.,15,CASSRVGGFSYEQYF,TGTGCCAGCAGCCGCGTGGGGGGGTTCTCCTACGAGCAGTACTTC
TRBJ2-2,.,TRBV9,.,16,CASSATGPGNTGELFF,TGTGCCAGCAGCGCGACCGGCCCAGGGAACACCGGGGAGCTGTTTTTT
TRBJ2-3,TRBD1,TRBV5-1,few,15,CASSLRGLSTDTQYF,TGCGCCAGCAGCTTGAGGGGGCTATCCACAGATACGCAGTATTTT
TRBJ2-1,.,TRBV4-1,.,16,CASSQERGLSYNEQFF,TGCGCCAGCAGCCAAGAACGCGGGCTCTCCTACAATGAGCAGTTCTTC
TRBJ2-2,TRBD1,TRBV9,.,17,CASSVGQGAILPGELFF,TGTGCCAGCAGCGTAGGGCAGGGGGCAATACTACCCGGGGAGCTGTTTTTT
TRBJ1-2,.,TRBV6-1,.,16,CASSESVLSQFYGYTF,TGTGCCAGCAGTGAATCCGTCCTGTCACAGTTCTATGGCTACACCTTC
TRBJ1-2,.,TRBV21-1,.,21,CASRTRGQGAYGPKKGDGYTF,TGTGCCAGCAGGACTCGGGGACAGGGGGCGTACGGCCCGAAAAAAGGTGATGGCTACACCTTC
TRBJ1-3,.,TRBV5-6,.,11,CASSLLNTIYF,TGTGCCAGCAGCTTACTAAACACCATATATTTT
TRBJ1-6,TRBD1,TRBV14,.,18,CASSQDPQGAAHNSPLHF,TGTGCCAGCAGCCAAGATCCACAGGGGGCTGCTCATAATTCACCCCTCCACTTT
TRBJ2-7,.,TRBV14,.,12,CASSGRFYEQYF,TGTGCCAGCAGCGGCAGATTCTACGAGCAGTACTTC
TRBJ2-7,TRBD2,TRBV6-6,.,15,CASRGTSGVSYEQYF,TGTGCCAGCAGAGGTACTAGCGGGGTCTCCTACGAGCAGTACTTC
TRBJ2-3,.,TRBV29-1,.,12,CSALDSSDTQYF,TGCAGCGCACTAGATTCCTCAGATACGCAGTATTTT
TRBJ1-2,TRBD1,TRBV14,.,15,CASSQSSGGGGGYTF,TGTGCCAGCAGCCAATCTTCAGGGGGCGGGGGTGGCTACACCTTC
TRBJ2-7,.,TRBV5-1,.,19,CASSLAGVNSRGKIYEQYF,TGCGCCAGCAGCTTGGCGGGTGTTAACAGTCGGGGTAAAATCTACGAGCAGTACTTC
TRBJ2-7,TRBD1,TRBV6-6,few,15,CASSYSGQGRREQYF,TGTGCCAGCAGTTACTCGGGACAGGGGCGTCGTGAGCAGTACTTC
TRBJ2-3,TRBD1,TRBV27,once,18,CASSFSGQGARSTDTQYF,TGTGCCAGCAGTTTTTCCGGACAGGGGGCACGGAGCACAGATACGCAGTATTTT
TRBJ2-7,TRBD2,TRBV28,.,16,CASRPSGTSWSGEQYF,TGTGCCAGCAGGCCCTCAGGGACTAGCTGGTCAGGTGAGCAGTACTTC
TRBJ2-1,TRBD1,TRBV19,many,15,CASSSRGRVYNEQFF,TGTGCCAGTAGCTCCAGGGGGCGCGTCTACAATGAGCAGTTCTTC
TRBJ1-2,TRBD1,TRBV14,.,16,CASSQDMTGINYGYTF,TGTGCCAGCAGCCAAGATATGACAGGGATTAACTATGGCTACACCTTC